This TCR beta chain was sequenced during a study of CD4 T cells in relation to SARS-CoV-2 and coronaviruses. Background on the study: Convalescent patients had median age 38.5 years, range about 21 to 75.

V was pared by 8 bases and J by 6 bases, with 5 bases between. Germline values: CDR1 SNHLY, CDR2 FYNNEI. The CDR3 runs to 10 residues. The count of this clone is one. What it recognizes is unknown. The study, taken as a whole, reports: In around 63% of donors, memory CD4+ clonotypes crossrecognized SARS-CoV-2 and at least one common cold coronavirus spike. Monoreactive clones expanded significantly more to SARS-CoV-2 than crossreactive clones did.

Here immunoSEQ multiplex PCR was the method, and the copy in TCRdb shows in-frame clones only, minus some. The sample has roughly 36,000 clones; 75% to 90% are singletons. The rearrangement joins TRBV2 to TRBJ1-5, with D possibly being TRBD1 (5 bases). The clonotype was recovered from an adult with COVID-19. Input material: memory CD4+ T cells from PBMCs. CDR3 region: CASGGQPQHF. The CDR3, as DNA: TGTGCCAGCGGGGGTCAGCCCCAGCATTTT.